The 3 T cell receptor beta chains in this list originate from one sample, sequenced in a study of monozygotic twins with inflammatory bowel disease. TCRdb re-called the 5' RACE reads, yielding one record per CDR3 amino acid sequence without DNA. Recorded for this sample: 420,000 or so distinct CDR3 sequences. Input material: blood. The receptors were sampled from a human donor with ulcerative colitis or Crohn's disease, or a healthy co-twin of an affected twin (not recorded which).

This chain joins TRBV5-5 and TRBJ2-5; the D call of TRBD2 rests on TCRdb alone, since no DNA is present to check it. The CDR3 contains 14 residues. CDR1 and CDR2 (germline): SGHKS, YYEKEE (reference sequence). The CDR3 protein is CASSFMDFEETQYF.

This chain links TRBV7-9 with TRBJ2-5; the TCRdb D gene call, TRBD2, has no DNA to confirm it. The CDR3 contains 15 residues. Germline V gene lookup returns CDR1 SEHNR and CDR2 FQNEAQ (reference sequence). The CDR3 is CASSNPGGAKETQYF.

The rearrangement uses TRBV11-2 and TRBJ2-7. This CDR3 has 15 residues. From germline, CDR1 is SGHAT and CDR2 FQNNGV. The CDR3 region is CASSGRSWSSYEQYF. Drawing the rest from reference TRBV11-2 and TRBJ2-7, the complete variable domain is EAGVAQSPRYKIIEKRQSVAFWCNPISGHATLYWYQQILGQGPKLLIQFQNNGVVDDSQLPKDRFSAERLKGVDSTLKIQPAKLEDSAVYLCASSGRSWSSYEQYFGPGTRLTVT.